Here is one T cell receptor beta chain with its context. This entry comes from a study of blood T cell repertoires in COVID-19. The wider study: Whether acute or convalescent, the COVID-19 samples came from the United States, Italy and Spain. PBMCs, B-cell-depleted T cells, or T cells were the source of the cDNA or gDNA that made up the material.

Under the authors' procedure: By means of reference gene primer amplification, nucleated cell counts were estimated. TCRdb's table, derived via immunoSEQ multiplex PCR, lists solely in-frame clones and lacks some. D and trimming come from the DNA, and the V and J calls and clone size come from that table. This sample has 95,000 to 110,000 clones, with over 80% found just once. The source of this sequence is a man aged 50-59 years with acute or convalescent COVID-19. The specimen was peripheral blood.

CDR3 nucleotide sequence: TGCGCCAGCAGCTTGTCCCTTCTAGCGGGAGGGGGTGAGCAGTTCTTC. Protein product: CASSLSLLAGGGEQFF. The rearrangement joins TRBV5-1 to TRBJ2-1; 12 bases map to TRBD2. The CDR3 runs 16 residues. CDR1 is SGHRS, CDR2 YFSETQ, per germline. The trim removed 1 base at V and 9 bases at J, leaving 8 bases unmatched.